This TCR beta chain emerged from a study of blood T cell repertoires in COVID-19. Looking at the study overall: Collection of acute and convalescent COVID-19 samples took place in the United States, Italy and Spain.

Clones were sequenced by immunoSEQ multiplex PCR, and TCRdb holds only the in-frame ones, with some missing. The profile shows about 260,000 clones, around 87% of them singletons. Per the germline V gene, CDR1 is MNHEY and CDR2 is SMNVEV (reference sequence). V lost 5 bases, J lost 2 bases, and 15 bases lay in between. The CDR3 is 16 residues long. This clonotype was obtained from a woman aged 40 to 50 who had recovered from COVID-19. This sequence joins TRBV27 and TRBJ1-4, with D maybe TRBD1 (5 bases). The sample consisted of peripheral blood. Written as DNA, the CDR3 is TGTGCCAGCAGTCCCCTTTCAGGGCCTACTAATGAAAAACTGTTTTTT. As protein: CASSPLSGPTNEKLFF. The whole variable domain, filled in from reference TRBV27 and TRBJ1-4, reads EAQVTQNPRYLITVTGKKLTVTCSQNMNHEYMSWYRQDPGLGLRQIYYSMNVEVTDKGDVPEGYKVSRKEKRNFPLILESPSPNQTSLYFCASSPLSGPTNEKLFFGSGTQLSVL.